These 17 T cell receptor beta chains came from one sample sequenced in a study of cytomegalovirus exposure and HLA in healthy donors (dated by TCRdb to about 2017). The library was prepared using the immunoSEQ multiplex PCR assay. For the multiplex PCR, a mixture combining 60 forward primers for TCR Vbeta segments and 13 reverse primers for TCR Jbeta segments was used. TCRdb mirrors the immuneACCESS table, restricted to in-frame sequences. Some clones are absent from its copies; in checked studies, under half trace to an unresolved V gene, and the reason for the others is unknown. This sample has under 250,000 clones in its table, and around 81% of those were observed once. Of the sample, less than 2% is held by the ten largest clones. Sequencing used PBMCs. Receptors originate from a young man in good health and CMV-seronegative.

CDR3 nucleotide sequence: TGCGCCAGCAGCTTGGGGCAGGTCGGCGAAAAACTGTTTTTT. Its translation is CASSLGQVGEKLFF. This rearrangement joins TRBV5-1 to TRBJ1-4; D not resolved. From germline, CDR1 is SGHRS and CDR2 YFSETQ. Trimming stripped 0 bases from V and 8 bases from J, with 11 bases between. The CDR3 spans 14 residues.

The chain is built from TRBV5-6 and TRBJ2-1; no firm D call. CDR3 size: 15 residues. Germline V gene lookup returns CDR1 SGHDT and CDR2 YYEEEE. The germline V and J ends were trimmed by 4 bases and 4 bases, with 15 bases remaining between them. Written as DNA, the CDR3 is TGTGCCAGCAGCCCCGGCCGGGTCACATACAATGAGCAGTTCTTC. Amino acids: CASSPGRVTYNEQFF.

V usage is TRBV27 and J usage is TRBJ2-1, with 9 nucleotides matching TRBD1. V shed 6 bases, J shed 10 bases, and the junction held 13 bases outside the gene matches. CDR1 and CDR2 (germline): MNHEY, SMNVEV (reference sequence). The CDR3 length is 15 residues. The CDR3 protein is CASSIWGQGLLEQFF. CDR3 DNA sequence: TGTGCCAGCAGCATTTGGGGACAGGGATTGTTGGAGCAGTTCTTC.

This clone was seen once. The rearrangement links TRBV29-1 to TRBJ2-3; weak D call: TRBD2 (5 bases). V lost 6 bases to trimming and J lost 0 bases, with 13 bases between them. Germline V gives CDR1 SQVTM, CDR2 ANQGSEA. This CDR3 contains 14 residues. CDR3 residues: CSVRGISSTDTQYF. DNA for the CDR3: TGCAGCGTCCGGGGTATCTCTAGCACAGATACGCAGTATTTT.

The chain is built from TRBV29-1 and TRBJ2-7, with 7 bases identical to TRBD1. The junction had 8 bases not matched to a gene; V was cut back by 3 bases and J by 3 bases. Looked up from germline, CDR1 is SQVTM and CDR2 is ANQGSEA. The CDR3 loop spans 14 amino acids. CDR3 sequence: CSVDFGQAYYEQYF. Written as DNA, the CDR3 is TGCAGCGTTGATTTCGGACAGGCATACTACGAGCAGTACTTC.

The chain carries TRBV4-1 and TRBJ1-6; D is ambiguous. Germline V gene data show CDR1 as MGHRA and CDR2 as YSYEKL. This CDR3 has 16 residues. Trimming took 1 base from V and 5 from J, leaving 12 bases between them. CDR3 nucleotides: TGCGCCAGCAGCCAAGTTTTCGGGAATAATAATTCACCCCTCCACTTT. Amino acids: CASSQVFGNNNSPLHF.

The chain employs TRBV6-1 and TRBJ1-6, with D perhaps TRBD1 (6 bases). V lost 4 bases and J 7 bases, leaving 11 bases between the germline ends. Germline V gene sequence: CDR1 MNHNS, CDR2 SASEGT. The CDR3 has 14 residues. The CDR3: CASSGTGRNSPLHF. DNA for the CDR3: TGTGCCAGCAGTGGAACAGGGCGCAATTCACCCCTCCACTTT.

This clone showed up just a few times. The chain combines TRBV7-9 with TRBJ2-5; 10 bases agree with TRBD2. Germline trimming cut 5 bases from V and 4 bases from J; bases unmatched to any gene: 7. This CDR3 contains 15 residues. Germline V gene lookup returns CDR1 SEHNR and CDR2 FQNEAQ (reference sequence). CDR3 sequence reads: CASSRLAGVRETQYF. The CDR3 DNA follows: TGTGCCAGCAGCCGCCTAGCGGGAGTGCGAGAGACCCAGTACTTC.

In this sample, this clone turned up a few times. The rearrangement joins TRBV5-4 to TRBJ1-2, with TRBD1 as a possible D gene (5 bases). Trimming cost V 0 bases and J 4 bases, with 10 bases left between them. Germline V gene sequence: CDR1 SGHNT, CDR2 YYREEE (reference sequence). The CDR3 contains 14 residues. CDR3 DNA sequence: TGTGCCAGCAGCTTGGATGGTAGGGGCTATGGCTACACCTTC. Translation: CASSLDGRGYGYTF.

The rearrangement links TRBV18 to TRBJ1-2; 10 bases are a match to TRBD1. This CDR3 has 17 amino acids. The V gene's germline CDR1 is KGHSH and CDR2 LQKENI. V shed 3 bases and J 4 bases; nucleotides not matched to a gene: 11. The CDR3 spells CASSPTGGAGGFYGYTF. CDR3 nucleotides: TGTGCCAGCTCACCGACAGGGGGCGCAGGAGGATTCTATGGCTACACCTTC.

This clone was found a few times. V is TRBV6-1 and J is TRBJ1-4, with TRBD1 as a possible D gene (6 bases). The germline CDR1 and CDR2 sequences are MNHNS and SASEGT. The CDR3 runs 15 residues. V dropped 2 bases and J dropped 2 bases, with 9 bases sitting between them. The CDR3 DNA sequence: TGTGCCAGCAGTGAATTGACAGGCACTAATGAAAAACTGTTTTTT. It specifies CASSELTGTNEKLFF.

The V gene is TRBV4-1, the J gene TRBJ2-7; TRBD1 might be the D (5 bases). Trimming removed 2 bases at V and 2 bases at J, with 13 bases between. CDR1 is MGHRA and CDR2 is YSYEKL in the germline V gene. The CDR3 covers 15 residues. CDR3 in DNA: TGCGCCAGCAGCCAAAATCCAGGGCAAACCTACGAGCAGTACTTC. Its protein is CASSQNPGQTYEQYF.

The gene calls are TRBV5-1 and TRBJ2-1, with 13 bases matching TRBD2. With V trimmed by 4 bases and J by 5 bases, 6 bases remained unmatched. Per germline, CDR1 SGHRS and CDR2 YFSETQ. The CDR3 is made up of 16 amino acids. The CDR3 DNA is TGCGCCAGCAGCAAGGGACTAGCGGGATTCCACAATGAGCAGTTCTTC. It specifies CASSKGLAGFHNEQFF.

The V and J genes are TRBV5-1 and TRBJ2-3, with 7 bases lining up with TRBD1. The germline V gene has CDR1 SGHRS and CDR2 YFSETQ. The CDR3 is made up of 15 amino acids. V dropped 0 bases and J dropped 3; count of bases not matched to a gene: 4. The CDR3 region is CASSLGRQGTDTQYF. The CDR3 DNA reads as TGCGCCAGCAGCTTGGGCCGACAGGGTACAGATACGCAGTATTTT.

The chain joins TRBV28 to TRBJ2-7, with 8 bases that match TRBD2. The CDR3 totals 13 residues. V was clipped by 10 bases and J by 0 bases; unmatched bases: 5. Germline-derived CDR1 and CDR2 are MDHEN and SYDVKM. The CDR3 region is CATYSGSSYEQYF. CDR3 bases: TGTGCCACCTACAGCGGGAGCTCCTACGAGCAGTACTTC.

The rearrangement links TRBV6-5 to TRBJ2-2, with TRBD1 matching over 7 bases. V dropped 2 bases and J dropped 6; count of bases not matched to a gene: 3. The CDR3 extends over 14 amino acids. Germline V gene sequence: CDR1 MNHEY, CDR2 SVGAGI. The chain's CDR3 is CASSYGQGAGELFF. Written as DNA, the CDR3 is TGTGCCAGCAGTTACGGGCAGGGGGCCGGGGAGCTGTTTTTT.

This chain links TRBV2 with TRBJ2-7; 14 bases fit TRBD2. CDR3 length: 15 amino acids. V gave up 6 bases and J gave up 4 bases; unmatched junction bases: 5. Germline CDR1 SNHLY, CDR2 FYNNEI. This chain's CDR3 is CASRARLAGGYEQYF. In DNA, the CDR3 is TGTGCCAGCAGGGCAAGACTAGCGGGAGGGTACGAGCAGTACTTC.